This T cell receptor beta chain was identified in a study of T cell changes during pregnancy in multiple sclerosis. Trimming took off 3 bases at V and 9 bases at J, with 14 bases between the two ends. Germline CDR1 LNHDA, CDR2 SQIVND (reference sequence). The CDR3 loop spans 13 amino acids. Data came from immunoSEQ multiplex PCR; TCRdb stores just in-frame clones and leaves some out. The sample contains 76,000 or so clones, 93% of which appear only once. This chain connects TRBV19 to TRBJ1-1, with D maybe TRBD1 (5 bases). Source: peripheral blood, taken in the second trimester of pregnancy. The clonotype comes from a female donor in good health, enrolled as a control in a pregnancy study. In DNA, the CDR3 is TGTGCCAGTAGTATCGTACCCGACAGACAAGCTTTCTTT. It codes for CASSIVPDRQAFF.